This T cell receptor (beta chain) came from a study of CD4+ T cells in melanoma. The study's findings and limits: In melanoma, neoantigen-specific CD4+ T cells reportedly differed in differentiation state. A reported correlation linked neoantigen-specific CD4+ T cells to CD8+, macrophage and B cell function.

Produced via immunoSEQ multiplex PCR; TCRdb's table is partial and in-frame only. The data hold 110,000 to 150,000 clones, with around 90% observed a single time. On this clone: What it binds is unknown.

This receptor was identified in a human donor with melanoma.

This chain's CDR3 is CAWSVGTWSNQPQHF. CDR3 bases: TGTGCCTGGAGTGTCGGGACGTGGAGCAATCAGCCCCAGCATTTT. The gene calls are TRBV30 and TRBJ1-5; D may be TRBD1 (5 bases). The V and J ends lost 0 bases and 1 base respectively, with 10 bases between them. CDR3 length equals 15 residues. CDR1 GTSNPN and CDR2 SVGIG come from the germline V gene (reference sequence).